This is a list of T cell receptor beta chains from one sample in a study of shared clonotypes between healthy human individuals. Generated by immunoSEQ multiplex PCR, the TCRdb table keeps only in-frame clones and is missing some. The table has some 1,600,000 clones, 95% to 99% seen once. Sequenced input: naive CD4+ T cells sorted from blood. The source is a man aged 30 to 39 in good health. CDR3s include the opening cysteine and the closing phenylalanine or tryptophan.

V,CDR3
TRBV7-6,CASSLQESGELFF
TRBV11-2,CASSLERASGTPHEQFF
TRBV15,CATSLGRISTDTQYF
TRBV10-2,CASSGDYGYTF
TRBV29-1,CSVRTSGRPRSYNEQFF
TRBV18,CASSPQREGETQYF
TRBV29-1,CSVESGETQYF
TRBV21-1,CASEQGFYGYTF
TRBV12-5,CASSGYNEQFF
TRBV29-1,CSVYWAGANVLTF
TRBV5-5,CASSPSGREGEQYF
TRBV7-3,CASSLEFSPGTEQFF
TRBV7-3,CASSPGSNQPQHF
TRBV28,CASSSSGLVRGNNEQFF
TRBV28,CASSFSAGMAQYF
TRBV6-5,CASTRPGLAFYEQFF
TRBV19,CASRGDSFSYNEQFF
TRBV19,CASSTPGQPTGNTIYF
TRBV19,CASSIDLGTTYEQYF
TRBV18,CASSPLGQMDYEQYF
TRBV19,CASSIDLAGNTIYF
TRBV7-9,CAVPGTGGAGTEAFF
TRBV5-4,CASSRGGQKSYEQYF
TRBV5-8,CASSLGREMGDTQYF
TRBV18,CASSPRSIQQFF
TRBV18,CASSPPEPQETQYF
TRBV6-6,CASSSDRAEIRGTF
TRBV27,CASSTGQGFYNEQFF
TRBV11-2,CASSLGGLNTEAFF
TRBV7-2,CASSLAADFYSNQPQHF
TRBV21-1,CASSTRDRGLSNEKLFF
TRBV7-6,CASSGWTGTRGRFNEQFF
TRBV20-1,CSAPRTDTQYF
TRBV19,CASKKRDPGSQPQHF
TRBV27,CASSPRTSGSWHYEQYF
TRBV2,CASTEGSGSYEQYF
TRBV5-6,CASSARLLSSYNEQFF
TRBV28,CASSLEGTSVGTQYF
TRBV6-6,CASSYSGSSYNEQFF
TRBV7-9,CASSFQGANYGYTF